Listed here are 17 T cell receptor beta chains from one sample, sequenced in a study of cytomegalovirus exposure and HLA in healthy donors. The PCR had 60 Vbeta and 13 Jbeta primers. Sequencing was performed with immunoSEQ multiplex PCR; in TCRdb, only in-frame clones are kept and a portion is missing. The table has some 200,000 clones, around 83% seen once. Sequenced material: PBMCs. These receptors came from a woman aged 45-65 years in good health and CMV-seropositive.

This clone showed up just once. Relative to the germline gene, one junction end is altered; a read error may explain this. The V call is TRBV7-9, the J call TRBJ2-1; D unclear. CDR1 SEHNR and CDR2 FQNEAQ come from the germline V gene (reference sequence). This CDR3 region has 12 residues. CDR3 in amino acids: CSSSLVRNEQFF. Here the CDR3 DNA reads TGTTCCAGCAGCTTAGTCAGAAATGAGCAGTTCTTC. Filled out from reference TRBV7-9 and TRBJ2-1, the complete variable domain reads DTGVSQNPRHKITKRGQNVTFRCDPISEHNRLYWYRQTLGQGPEFLTYFQNEAQLEKSRLLSDRFSAERPKGSFSTLEIQRTEQGDSAMYLCSSSLVRNEQFFGPGTRLTVL.

V and J are TRBV2 and TRBJ1-1; 10 bases agree with TRBD1. The CDR3 consists of 15 residues. Germline assignment: CDR1 SNHLY and CDR2 FYNNEI. V trimming: 6 bases; J trimming: 1 base; junction bases outside the gene matches: 5. As DNA, the CDR3 is TGTGCCAGCAGACCGGGACAGGGGAAGAACACTGAAGCTTTCTTT. This translates into CASRPGQGKNTEAFF.

The sample holds a few counts of this clone. The rearrangement uses TRBV5-8 and TRBJ2-1, with 7 bases matching TRBD2. The CDR3 extends over 16 amino acids. Germline V gene data show CDR1 as SGHTS and CDR2 as YDEGEE. Trimming took 4 bases from V and 2 from J; bases not matched to a gene: 9. For the CDR3, the DNA is TGTGCCAGCAGCGAGACGAGCGGGAATGCCTACAATGAGCAGTTCTTC. Amino acid sequence: CASSETSGNAYNEQFF.

The chain couples TRBV6-1 to TRBJ2-7; 8 nucleotides line up with TRBD1. The CDR3 is 14 amino acids. Germline V gives CDR1 MNHNS, CDR2 SASEGT. V lost 2 bases to trimming and J lost 0 bases; unmatched junction nucleotides: 0. The CDR3 sequence: CASSEQGASYEQYF. CDR3 coding DNA: TGTGCCAGCAGTGAACAGGGGGCCTCCTACGAGCAGTACTTC.

V is TRBV7-9 and J is TRBJ2-7; D might be TRBD1 (5 bases). This CDR3 contains 14 residues. Trimming left V 4 bases short and J 2 bases short, with 12 bases between. In germline, CDR1 is SEHNR, CDR2 FQNEAQ (reference sequence). The CDR3 DNA reads as TGTGCCAGCAGCTCCCTTGGGGCCACCTACGAGCAGTACTTC. This encodes CASSSLGATYEQYF.

The CDR3 DNA reads as TGTGCCAGCTCACCACTTCTGGACAGCCAAGAGACCCAGTACTTC. It yields the protein CASSPLLDSQETQYF. The chain couples TRBV18 to TRBJ2-5, with D perhaps TRBD1 (6 bases). Germline CDR1 KGHSH, CDR2 LQKENI. The CDR3 is 15 amino acids. Trimming left V 1 base short and J 1 base short, with 10 bases between.

For this clone: The junction does not match germline at one end; this may be a read error. This chain connects TRBV2 to TRBJ1-4; 7 bases are shared with TRBD1. The CDR3 is 14 residues long. Germline CDR1 is SNHLY and CDR2 is FYNNEI. The CDR3 nucleotides are TGTGCCAGCAATGAACAGGGGCGAAATGAAAAACTGTTTTTT. It translates to CASNEQGRNEKLFF.

The V gene is TRBV5-6, the J gene TRBJ1-1, with TRBD1 identical over 7 bases. The V gene's germline CDR1 is SGHDT and CDR2 YYEEEE. The length of the CDR3 is 17 residues. V dropped 0 bases and J dropped 1; count of bases not matched to a gene: 9. The CDR3 sequence is CASSLDLPTGRNTEAFF. CDR3 in DNA: TGTGCCAGCAGCTTGGATCTACCGACAGGGAGGAACACTGAAGCTTTCTTT.

The V gene is TRBV19, the J gene TRBJ1-5; perhaps TRBD1 as D (6 bases). The CDR3 has 12 amino acids. The ends were cut back, 6 bases at V and 6 bases at J, with 9 bases in the middle. Germline CDR1 LNHDA, CDR2 SQIVND (reference sequence). The CDR3 DNA follows: TGTGCCAGTAGCCTGGACAGTCAGCCCCAGCATTTT. It yields the protein CASSLDSQPQHF.

This clone was found once. DNA of the CDR3: TGTGCCAGCAGCCAAGAAAGGGGCGCCAGCACCCACAATGAGCAGTTCTTC. Its protein is CASSQERGASTHNEQFF. This rearrangement joins TRBV4-2 to TRBJ2-1, with TRBD1 as a possible D gene (5 bases). The CDR3 spans 17 residues. Germline V gives CDR1 LGHNA, CDR2 YNFKEQ. V was pared by 0 bases and J by 5 bases, with 17 bases between.

This clone was seen only once. The chain combines TRBV6-7 with TRBJ2-1, with TRBD1 matching over 10 bases. TRBV6-7 is an open reading frame, and its role is uncertain. Trimming removed 5 bases from V and 3 bases from J; junction bases left unmatched: 16. The CDR3 spans 19 residues. The CDR3 reads CASSVVLTGGPENYNEQFF. The CDR3 DNA reads as TGTGCCAGCAGTGTCGTTTTGACAGGGGGCCCAGAAAACTACAATGAGCAGTTCTTC.

As regards this clone: One end of the junction varies from germline; a read error may be responsible. This sequence joins TRBV7-9 and TRBJ1-2; TRBD1 aligns across 8 bases. This CDR3 is 15 amino acids long. Per germline, CDR1 SEHNR and CDR2 FQNEAQ (reference sequence). The CDR3 DNA reads TGTTCCAGCAGCCTGGGACAGGAAAAGAACTATGGCTACACCTTC. Its translation is CSSSLGQEKNYGYTF.

The rearrangement uses TRBV5-8 and TRBJ1-5; maybe TRBD1 (5 bases). Germline CDR1 reads SGHTS; CDR2 reads YDEGEE. The V end lost 2 bases, the J end lost 5 bases, and 8 bases lay between the germline ends. The CDR3 runs to 13 residues. The CDR3 loop is CASSFDRYQPQHF. In DNA form, the CDR3 reads TGTGCCAGCAGCTTTGACAGATATCAGCCCCAGCATTTT. Looking up the rest from reference TRBV5-8 and TRBJ1-5 gives the full variable domain: EAGVTQSPTHLIKTRGQQATLRCSPISGHTSVYWYQQALGLGLQFLLWYDEGEERNRGNFPPRFSGRQFPNYSSELNVNALELEDSALYLCASSFDRYQPQHFGDGTRLSIL.

J is TRBJ2-1 and V is TRBV30, with 8 bases lining up with TRBD2. In germline, CDR1 is GTSNPN, CDR2 SVGIG (reference sequence). After removal of 3 bases from V and 1 base from J, the junction contained 14 bases not matched to a gene. The CDR3 contains 18 residues. CDR3 DNA sequence: TGTGCCTGGAGGTCTGGGGGAGCGGGGGATGTATCCTACAATGAGCAGTTCTTC. Translation gives CAWRSGGAGDVSYNEQFF.

This sequence joins TRBV14 and TRBJ2-2, with D possibly being TRBD1 (5 bases). The CDR3 runs 15 residues. The germline V gene has CDR1 SGHDN and CDR2 FVKESK. Trimming pared 0 bases from V and 2 bases from J, leaving 7 bases between. CDR3 bases: TGTGCCAGCAGCCAAGAGGACATCAACACCGGGGAGCTGTTTTTT. Amino acid sequence: CASSQEDINTGELFF.

V usage is TRBV7-6 and J usage is TRBJ2-7; tentatively, D is TRBD1 (6 bases). V lost 5 bases and J lost 3, with 14 bases in between. The length of the CDR3 is 14 residues. Germline V CDR1 and CDR2: SGHVS, FNYEAQ. CDR3 DNA: TGTGCCAGCAGCGAACAGGGTCCGAGCTACGAGCAGTACTTC. The encoded protein is CASSEQGPSYEQYF.

V gene TRBV29-1 combines with J gene TRBJ1-1; the match to TRBD1 covers 8 bases. The CDR3 loop spans 13 amino acids. The trim removed 6 bases at V and 6 bases at J, leaving 9 bases unmatched. CDR1 and CDR2 (germline): SQVTM, ANQGSEA. CDR3 sequence (DNA): TGCAGCGTCGATAAACAGGGGGGCCCTGAAGCTTTCTTT. Encoded protein: CSVDKQGGPEAFF.